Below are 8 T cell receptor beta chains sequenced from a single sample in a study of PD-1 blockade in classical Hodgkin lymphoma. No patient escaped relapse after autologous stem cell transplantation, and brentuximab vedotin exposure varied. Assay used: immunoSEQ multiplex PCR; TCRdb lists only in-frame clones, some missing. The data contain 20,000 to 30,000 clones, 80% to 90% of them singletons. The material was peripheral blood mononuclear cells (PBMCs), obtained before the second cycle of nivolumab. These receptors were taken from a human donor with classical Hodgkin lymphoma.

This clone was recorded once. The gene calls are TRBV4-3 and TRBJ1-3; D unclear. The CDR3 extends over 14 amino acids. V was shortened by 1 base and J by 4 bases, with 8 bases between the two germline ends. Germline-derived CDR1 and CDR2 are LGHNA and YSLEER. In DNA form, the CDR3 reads TGCGCCAGCAGCCAAGGAAAGCTAGGAAACACCATATATTTT. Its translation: CASSQGKLGNTIYF.

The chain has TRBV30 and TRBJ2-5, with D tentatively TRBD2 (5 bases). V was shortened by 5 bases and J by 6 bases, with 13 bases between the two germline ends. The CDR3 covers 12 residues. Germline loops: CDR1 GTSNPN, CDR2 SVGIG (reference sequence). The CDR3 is CAWGTSIQTQYF. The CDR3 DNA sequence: TGTGCCTGGGGAACTAGTATACAGACCCAGTACTTC.

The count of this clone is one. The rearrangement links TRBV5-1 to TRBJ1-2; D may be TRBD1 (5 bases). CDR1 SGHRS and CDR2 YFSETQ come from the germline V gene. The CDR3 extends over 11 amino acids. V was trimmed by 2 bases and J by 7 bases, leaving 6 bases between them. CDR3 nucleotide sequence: TGCGCCAGCAGCTTAGACAGTGGCTACACCTTC. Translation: CASSLDSGYTF. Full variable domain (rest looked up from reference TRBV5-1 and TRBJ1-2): KAGVTQTPRYLIKTRGQQVTLSCSPISGHRSVSWYQQTPGQGLQFLFEYFSETQRNKGNFPGRFSGRQFSNSRSEMNVSTLELGDSALYLCASSLDSGYTFGSGTRLTVV.

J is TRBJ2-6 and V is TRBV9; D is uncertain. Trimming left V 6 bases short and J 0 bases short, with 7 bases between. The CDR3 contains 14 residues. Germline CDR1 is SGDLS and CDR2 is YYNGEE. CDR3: CASTALSGANVLTF. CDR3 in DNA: TGTGCCAGCACCGCCCTCTCTGGGGCCAACGTCCTGACTTTC.

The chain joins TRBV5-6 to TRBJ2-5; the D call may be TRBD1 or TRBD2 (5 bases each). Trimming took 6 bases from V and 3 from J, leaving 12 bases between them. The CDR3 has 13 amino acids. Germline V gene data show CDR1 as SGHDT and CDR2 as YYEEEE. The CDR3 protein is CASTTMGEETQYF. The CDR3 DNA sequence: TGTGCCAGCACGACTATGGGGGAAGAGACCCAGTACTTC.

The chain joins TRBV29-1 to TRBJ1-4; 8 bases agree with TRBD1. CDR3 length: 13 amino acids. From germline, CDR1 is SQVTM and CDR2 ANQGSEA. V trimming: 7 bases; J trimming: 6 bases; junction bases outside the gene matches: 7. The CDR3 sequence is CSAWTGWDEKLFF. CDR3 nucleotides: TGCAGCGCCTGGACAGGGTGGGATGAAAAACTGTTTTTT.

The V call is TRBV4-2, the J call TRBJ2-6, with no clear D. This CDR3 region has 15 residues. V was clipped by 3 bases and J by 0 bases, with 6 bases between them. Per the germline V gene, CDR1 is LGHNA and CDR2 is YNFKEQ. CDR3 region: CASSQSSSGANVLTF. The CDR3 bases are TGTGCCAGCAGCCAGAGCAGCTCTGGGGCCAACGTCCTGACTTTC.

The CDR3, as DNA: TGTGCCAGCAAGCCTTCGGGAGCGCGAAACACCATATATTTT. This translates into CASKPSGARNTIYF. This chain joins TRBV7-9 and TRBJ1-3; D gene ambiguous. The germline V gene has CDR1 SEHNR and CDR2 FQNEAQ (reference sequence). Trimming removed 7 bases at V and 5 bases at J, with 15 bases between. CDR3 length: 14 residues.